This T cell receptor beta chain was sequenced during a study of regulatory T cells in long-lasting Graves disease. Germline trimming cut 8 bases from V and 5 bases from J; bases unmatched to any gene: 6. The CDR3 contains 13 residues. Germline V gene data show CDR1 as KGHSH and CDR2 as LQKENI. The time point was: newly diagnosed GD, antithyroid drugs for less than 3 months. From PBMCs, RNA was extracted and then used to make the TCR library. Both iRepertoire HTBI primers and Arm-PCR of CDR3 regions were used to build the TCR beta libraries. MiXCR was run by TCRdb on the multiplex PCR reads, yielding one entry per CDR3 protein. The top ten hold roughly 8% of the sample, which has about 430,000 distinct CDR3 sequences, 15% seen once. The same data also went into a second study, on T cells in Graves' hyperthyroidism and ophthalmopathy. That source reports: Patients with ophthalmopathy were separated from those with stable hyperthyroidism by a 13 V-J model.

This TCR was sampled from a woman aged 40 to 50 with Graves disease. The chain has TRBV18 and TRBJ2-1, with 7 positions matching TRBD2. The sample in question was peripheral blood mononuclear cells (PBMCs), obtained at new diagnosis, from a patient treated with antithyroid drugs. CDR3 protein: CASTGLVDNEQFF. The CDR3 DNA follows: TGTGCCAGCACCGGACTAGTAGACAATGAGCAGTTCTTC.